The entry that follows covers one T cell receptor beta chain sequence. Antigen unknown. The sample comes from a study of T-cell reconstitution after alpha-beta-depleted transplantation in children. Study outcomes and limitations: There were some patients whose high TCRbeta diversity at day 60 came from surviving recipient T cells and thymic progenitors.

The CDR3 runs to 14 residues. V dropped 0 bases and J dropped 5 bases, with 13 bases sitting between them. Germline CDR1 reads DFQATT; CDR2 reads SNEGSKA (reference sequence). Library preparation (for TCRbeta) was performed with unique molecular identifiers. MiXCR, run by TCRdb on the PCR reads, gives a single entry per CDR3 protein. The sample yields around 420,000 distinct CDR3 sequences, 15% to 20% seen once. The J gene is TRBJ2-5, the V gene TRBV20-1; D gene ambiguous. This specimen consisted of PBMCs, mostly from graft donor cells, obtained 360 days after TCRalphabeta/CD19-depleted stem cell transplant. The source is a boy younger than two who had a stem cell transplant for Wiskott-Aldrich syndrome, so the T cells may come from the graft donor. The DNA for the CDR3 is TGCAGTGCTAGAGATGGTTTATTTCTGGAGACCCAGTACTTC. Its translation: CSARDGLFLETQYF.